These 30 T cell receptor beta chains originate from one sample sequenced in a study of beta chain features in type 1 diabetes. Study-wide points: Among all four CD4+ subsets, Type 1 diabetes patients had TCRB CDR3s that were moderately but significantly shorter.

Reverse transcription of all isolated RNA meant that expressed TCRB transcripts were sequenced. Repertoires were generated with immunoSEQ multiplex PCR, while TCRdb's copy carries only in-frame clones and drops some. The data contain 250,000 or so clones, around 13% of them singletons. Antigens for these TCRs are unknown. Sequencing was done on a sample of naive CD4+ T cells from blood. The receptors were sampled from a young man with type 1 diabetes.

This clone was counted a few times. This chain uses TRBV7-9 with TRBJ2-1; 8 bases align to TRBD2. This CDR3 has 14 amino acids. V dropped 5 bases and J dropped 10; count of bases not matched to a gene: 10. Germline V gene sequence: CDR1 SEHNR, CDR2 FQNEAQ (reference sequence). DNA of the CDR3: TGTGCCAGCAGCCCCCGGGCAGCGGGGGACGAGCAGTTCTTC. Translation gives CASSPRAAGDEQFF. The entire variable domain, with the rest obtained from reference TRBV7-9 and TRBJ2-1, is as follows: DTGVSQNPRHKITKRGQNVTFRCDPISEHNRLYWYRQTLGQGPEFLTYFQNEAQLEKSRLLSDRFSAERPKGSFSTLEIQRTEQGDSAMYLCASSPRAAGDEQFFGPGTRLTVL.

The rearrangement links TRBV4-1 to TRBJ2-1, with TRBD1 as a possible D gene (6 bases). V lost 0 bases, J lost 10 bases, and 16 bases lay in between. Germline values: CDR1 MGHRA, CDR2 YSYEKL. CDR3 length: 15 amino acids. As DNA, the CDR3 is TGCGCCAGCAGCCAAGACGGCCGGGGACAAGGCGAGCAGTTCTTC. Translating it yields CASSQDGRGQGEQFF.

In its sample, this clone was seen a few times. This sequence joins TRBV9 and TRBJ2-5; TRBD2 matches at 14 bases. V was pared by 3 bases and J by 4 bases, with 8 bases of the junction left unmatched. This CDR3 has 17 residues. Germline loops: CDR1 SGDLS, CDR2 YYNGEE. CDR3 in DNA: TGTGCCAGCAGCGCCCCCGGGACTAGCGGGGGAGGAGAGACCCAGTACTTC. Its protein product is CASSAPGTSGGGETQYF.

This clone was counted once. The chain combines TRBV5-6 with TRBJ2-1; 12 bases map to TRBD2. The CDR3 totals 15 residues. Looked up from germline, CDR1 is SGHDT and CDR2 is YYEEEE. V shed 4 bases, J shed 8 bases, and the junction held 7 bases outside the gene matches. This CDR3 is CASSRGLAGGDEQFF. DNA of the CDR3: TGTGCCAGCAGCCGAGGGCTAGCGGGGGGGGATGAGCAGTTCTTC.

The V call is TRBV7-2, the J call TRBJ2-1, with 7 nucleotides matching TRBD2. CDR3 size: 13 residues. The V gene's germline CDR1 is SGHTA and CDR2 FQGNSA. The junction had 3 bases not matched to a gene; V was cut back by 4 bases and J by 6 bases. The CDR3 protein is CASSWTRLNEQFF. CDR3 DNA sequence: TGTGCCAGCAGCTGGACTAGACTCAATGAGCAGTTCTTC. Drawing the rest from reference TRBV7-2 and TRBJ2-1, the complete variable domain is GAGVSQSPSNKVTEKGKDVELRCDPISGHTALYWYRQSLGQGLEFLIYFQGNSAPDKSGLPSDRFSAERTGGSVSTLTIQRTQQEDSAVYLCASSWTRLNEQFFGPGTRLTVL.

This clone was detected a few times. J is TRBJ1-3 and V is TRBV5-1, with TRBD1 matching 8 bases. The CDR3 has 15 residues. Trimming at V came to 2 bases and at J to 10 bases, leaving 11 bases not matched to a gene. Germline loops: CDR1 SGHRS, CDR2 YFSETQ. CDR3 bases: TGCGCCAGCAGCTTCGCAGGGGGCGATCGGGAAACCATATATTTT. Protein product: CASSFAGGDRETIYF.

This clone was counted only a few times. The gene calls are TRBV4-2 and TRBJ2-7; D is undetermined. V lost 0 bases, J lost 2 bases, and 11 bases lay in between. The germline V gene encodes CDR1 LGHNA and CDR2 YNFKEQ. The CDR3 runs 15 residues. CDR3 nucleotide sequence: TGTGCCAGCAGCCAAGATGGCGTTGGAGCCTACGAGCAGTACTTC. This gives the protein CASSQDGVGAYEQYF.

This clone has a single count. The chain uses TRBV19 and TRBJ1-1; TRBD1 might be the D (5 bases). CDR1 and CDR2 (germline): LNHDA, SQIVND (reference sequence). Trimming shortened V by 0 bases and J by 7 bases, and 18 bases separated the two germline ends. CDR3 length equals 16 residues. This CDR3 is CASSIEGVGIQGEAFF. The CDR3 region has the DNA TGTGCCAGTAGTATAGAGGGTGTGGGTATCCAGGGTGAAGCTTTCTTT.

This clone was seen only a few times. This rearrangement joins TRBV5-1 to TRBJ1-1; D call uncertain. The CDR3 is made up of 11 amino acids. Germline values: CDR1 SGHRS, CDR2 YFSETQ. Trimming shortened V by 6 bases and J by 1 base, and 4 bases separated the two germline ends. DNA for the CDR3: TGCGCCAGCACGGGGAACACTGAAGCTTTCTTT. It yields the protein CASTGNTEAFF.

This clone was seen a few times. The chain joins TRBV29-1 to TRBJ1-1; D may be TRBD1 (5 bases). Germline CDR1 is SQVTM and CDR2 is ANQGSEA. The CDR3 sequence is 12 residues long. Trimming took off 6 bases at V and 4 bases at J, with 12 bases between the two ends. CDR3 in amino acids: CSVIRGTTEAFF. The CDR3 DNA reads TGCAGCGTCATAAGGGGAACCACTGAAGCTTTCTTT.

This clone occurred a few times. The chain couples TRBV19 to TRBJ1-2, with 9 bases that match TRBD1. Trimming removed 5 bases from V and 8 bases from J; junction bases left unmatched: 9. Germline assignment: CDR1 LNHDA and CDR2 SQIVND (reference sequence). CDR3 length: 14 amino acids. The DNA of the CDR3 is TGTGCCAGTAGTGAAGACGGGACAGGGCCCGGCTACACCTTC. Its translation: CASSEDGTGPGYTF.

The sample holds a few counts of this clone. The V and J genes are TRBV4-1 and TRBJ2-3; D not certain. The germline V gene encodes CDR1 MGHRA and CDR2 YSYEKL. Trimming pared 5 bases from V and 0 bases from J, leaving 15 bases between. The CDR3 consists of 16 residues. DNA for the CDR3: TGCGCCAGCAGCGCCCGCACGGTCCCCAGCACAGATACGCAGTATTTT. It translates to CASSARTVPSTDTQYF.

The chain links TRBV7-8 to TRBJ2-7, with 7 bases that match TRBD2. Germline V gives CDR1 SGHVS, CDR2 FQNEAQ. The CDR3 covers 14 residues. With V trimmed by 3 bases and J by 3 bases, 5 bases remained unmatched. This CDR3 is CASSFLAGVYEQYF. CDR3 coding DNA: TGTGCCAGCAGCTTCCTTGCGGGGGTCTACGAGCAGTACTTC. Using reference TRBV7-8 and TRBJ2-7 for the parts outside the CDR3, the full variable domain is GAGVSQSPRYKVAKRGQDVALRCDPISGHVSLFWYQQALGQGPEFLTYFQNEAQLDKSGLPSDRFFAERPEGSVSTLKIQRTQQEDSAVYLCASSFLAGVYEQYFGPGTRLTVT.

This clone was detected only a few times. The rearrangement joins TRBV6-6 to TRBJ2-3; D might be TRBD2 (5 bases). The CDR3 extends over 15 amino acids. Germline V gene lookup returns CDR1 MNHNY and CDR2 SVGAGI (reference sequence). Trimming stripped 0 bases from V and 4 bases from J, with 11 bases between. CDR3 residues: CASSYSTGYADTQYF. The CDR3 coding sequence is TGTGCCAGCAGTTACTCGACGGGATACGCAGATACGCAGTATTTT.

A few counts support this clone. V gene TRBV6-5 combines with J gene TRBJ2-1, with 7 bases matching TRBD1. Trimming removed 0 bases from V and 9 bases from J; junction bases left unmatched: 5. The CDR3 sequence is 14 residues long. Germline-derived CDR1 and CDR2 are MNHEY and SVGAGI. Here the CDR3 reads CASSYSVTGFEQFF. The CDR3 nucleotides read TGTGCCAGCAGTTACTCGGTGACAGGGTTTGAGCAGTTCTTC.

The V and J genes are TRBV5-6 and TRBJ1-1; D ambiguous. The germline V gene has CDR1 SGHDT and CDR2 YYEEEE. V lost 5 bases and J lost 4, with 6 bases in between. This CDR3 spans 11 amino acids. CDR3 coding DNA: TGTGCCAGCAGTCGAGGCACTGAAGCTTTCTTT. Translated, it gives CASSRGTEAFF.

This chain uses TRBV18 with TRBJ2-1; 13 nucleotides align to TRBD2. Per germline, CDR1 KGHSH and CDR2 LQKENI. CDR3 size: 19 residues. Losses at the gene ends were 3 bases for V and 0 bases for J; bases not matched to a gene: 8. The CDR3 loop reads CASSPKTSGGKSSYNEQFF. CDR3 DNA: TGTGCCAGCTCACCTAAGACTAGCGGGGGGAAGAGCTCCTACAATGAGCAGTTCTTC.

V gene TRBV5-4 combines with J gene TRBJ1-1; unclear D gene. Germline V gene sequence: CDR1 SGHNT, CDR2 YYREEE (reference sequence). The CDR3 has 14 amino acids. With 0 bases removed from V and 0 bases from J, the gap between germline ends came to 6 bases. The CDR3 region has the DNA TGTGCCAGCAGCTTGGTCGAGCTGAACACTGAAGCTTTCTTT. Translating gives CASSLVELNTEAFF.

The chain combines TRBV7-8 with TRBJ1-1; D might be TRBD1 (6 bases). This CDR3 spans 14 amino acids. Germline CDR1 SGHVS, CDR2 FQNEAQ. V dropped 6 bases and J dropped 3 bases, with 14 bases sitting between them. The CDR3 here is CASSPQAGDTEAFF. Written as DNA, the CDR3 is TGTGCCAGCAGTCCCCAGGCAGGGGACACTGAAGCTTTCTTT. Full variable domain (remainder filled in from reference TRBV7-8 and TRBJ1-1): GAGVSQSPRYKVAKRGQDVALRCDPISGHVSLFWYQQALGQGPEFLTYFQNEAQLDKSGLPSDRFFAERPEGSVSTLKIQRTQQEDSAVYLCASSPQAGDTEAFFGQGTRLTVV.

This rearrangement joins TRBV2 to TRBJ2-5, with 10 positions matching TRBD1. Germline trimming cut 0 bases from V and 2 bases from J; bases unmatched to any gene: 3. The CDR3 contains 16 residues. Germline CDR1 reads SNHLY; CDR2 reads FYNNEI. CDR3 in DNA: TGTGCCAGCAGTGAAGCGGGACAGGGGTATCAAGAGACCCAGTACTTC. Protein sequence: CASSEAGQGYQETQYF. Using reference TRBV2 and TRBJ2-5 for the parts outside the CDR3, the full variable domain is EPEVTQTPSHQVTQMGQEVILRCVPISNHLYFYWYRQILGQKVEFLVSFYNNEISEKSEIFDDQFSVERPDGSNFTLKIRSTKLEDSAMYFCASSEAGQGYQETQYFGPGTRLLVL.

This clone has only a few counts. This CDR3 reads CATSRGQGLNEQFF. CDR3 bases: TGTGCCACCAGCAGAGGACAGGGTCTGAATGAGCAGTTCTTC. The chain joins TRBV15 to TRBJ2-1; 7 bases match TRBD1. CDR3 size: 14 residues. V gave up 1 base and J gave up 7 bases; unmatched junction bases: 4. Germline CDR1 LNHNV, CDR2 YYDKDF (reference sequence).

The chain recombines TRBV20-1 with TRBJ1-5; 7 nucleotides line up with TRBD1. The CDR3 extends over 11 amino acids. Unmatched junction bases numbered 1, after V lost 5 bases and J lost 6 bases. CDR1 is DFQATT, CDR2 SNEGSKA, per germline (reference sequence). This CDR3 reads CSAGDSQPQHF. In nucleotides, the CDR3 is TGCAGTGCTGGGGACAGTCAGCCCCAGCATTTT.

Only a few counts were recorded for this clone. This chain connects TRBV9 to TRBJ2-1; 12 bases line up with TRBD2. Germline V gene sequence: CDR1 SGDLS, CDR2 YYNGEE. V was pared by 3 bases and J by 6 bases, with 4 bases of the junction left unmatched. This CDR3 has 15 amino acids. DNA for the CDR3: TGTGCCAGCAGCGGACTAGCGGGAGTGTTCAATGAGCAGTTCTTC. As protein: CASSGLAGVFNEQFF.

This clone occurred a few times. The J gene is TRBJ2-1, the V gene TRBV7-9, with TRBD1 matching over 7 bases. Trimming cost V 5 bases and J 10 bases; bases outside gene matches: 11. Germline CDR1 and CDR2: SEHNR and FQNEAQ (reference sequence). The CDR3 sequence is 14 residues long. The CDR3 nucleotides read TGTGCCAGCAGCGGACTCACAGGGGTGGGGGAGCAGTTCTTC. It encodes CASSGLTGVGEQFF.

The sample holds a few counts of this clone. V usage is TRBV21-1 and J usage is TRBJ2-2; whether TRBD1, the table's D call, matches the DNA was not checked. TRBV21-1 is classified as a pseudogene. The CDR3 covers 15 residues. CDR3 nucleotide sequence: TGTGCCAGCAGCAAGGACAGCCAAAACACCGGGGAGCTGTTTTTT. Amino acids: CASSKDSQNTGELFF.

CDR3 DNA: TGCGCCAGCAGCCGCACCGGGACTTACAGCTCCTACGAGCAGTACTTC. Its translation is CASSRTGTYSSYEQYF. The chain recombines TRBV4-1 with TRBJ2-7, with D tentatively TRBD2 (6 bases). V dropped 4 bases and J dropped 0 bases, with 16 bases sitting between them. The germline V gene encodes CDR1 MGHRA and CDR2 YSYEKL. The CDR3 is 16 residues long.

This chain joins TRBV19 and TRBJ2-5; 13 bases match TRBD2. Germline V gene lookup returns CDR1 LNHDA and CDR2 SQIVND (reference sequence). Unmatched junction bases numbered 3, after V lost 4 bases and J lost 1 base. The CDR3 sequence is 16 residues long. This chain's CDR3 is CASSRLAGGTQETQYF. The CDR3 region has the DNA TGTGCCAGTAGTAGACTAGCGGGAGGCACCCAAGAGACCCAGTACTTC.

The rearrangement links TRBV29-1 to TRBJ2-7, with TRBD2 matching over 12 bases. The CDR3 runs 13 residues. With V trimmed by 6 bases and J by 2 bases, 2 bases remained unmatched. Germline-derived CDR1 and CDR2 are SQVTM and ANQGSEA. This CDR3 is CSVTSGGPYEQYF. The CDR3 DNA follows: TGCAGCGTGACTAGCGGGGGACCCTACGAGCAGTACTTC.

This rearrangement joins TRBV2 to TRBJ2-2; 9 positions match TRBD2. The germline gives CDR1 SNHLY, CDR2 FYNNEI. The CDR3 runs to 15 residues. The J segment lost 3 bases and the V segment lost 6 bases, leaving 5 bases of the junction unmatched. Here the CDR3 reads CASSETSGYTGELFF. Written as DNA, the CDR3 is TGTGCCAGCAGCGAGACTAGCGGATACACCGGGGAGCTGTTTTTT.

This clone has more than one count but fewer than ten. V is TRBV6-6 and J is TRBJ1-5; 8 bases fit TRBD1. Germline lookup yields CDR1 MNHNY and CDR2 SVGAGI (reference sequence). There are 15 residues in the CDR3. J was trimmed by 0 bases and V by 6 bases; bases with no gene match: 4. The CDR3 region has the DNA TGTGCCAGCAGCGTGGGACAGGATAGCAATCAGCCCCAGCATTTT. Protein product: CASSVGQDSNQPQHF.